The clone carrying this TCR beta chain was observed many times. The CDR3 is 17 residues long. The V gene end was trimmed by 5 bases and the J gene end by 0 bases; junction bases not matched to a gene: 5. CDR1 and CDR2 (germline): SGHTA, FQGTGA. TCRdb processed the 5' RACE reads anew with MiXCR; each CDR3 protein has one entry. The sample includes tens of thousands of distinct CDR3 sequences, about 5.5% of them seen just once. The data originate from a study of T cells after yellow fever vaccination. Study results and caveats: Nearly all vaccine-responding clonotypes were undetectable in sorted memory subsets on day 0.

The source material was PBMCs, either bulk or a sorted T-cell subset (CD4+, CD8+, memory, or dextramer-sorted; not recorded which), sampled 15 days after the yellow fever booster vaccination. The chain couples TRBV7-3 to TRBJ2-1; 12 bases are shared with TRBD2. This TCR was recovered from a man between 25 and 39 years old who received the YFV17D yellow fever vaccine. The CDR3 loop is CASSPTSGGNSYNEQFF. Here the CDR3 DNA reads TGTGCCAGCAGCCCCACTAGCGGGGGGAACTCCTACAATGAGCAGTTCTTC.